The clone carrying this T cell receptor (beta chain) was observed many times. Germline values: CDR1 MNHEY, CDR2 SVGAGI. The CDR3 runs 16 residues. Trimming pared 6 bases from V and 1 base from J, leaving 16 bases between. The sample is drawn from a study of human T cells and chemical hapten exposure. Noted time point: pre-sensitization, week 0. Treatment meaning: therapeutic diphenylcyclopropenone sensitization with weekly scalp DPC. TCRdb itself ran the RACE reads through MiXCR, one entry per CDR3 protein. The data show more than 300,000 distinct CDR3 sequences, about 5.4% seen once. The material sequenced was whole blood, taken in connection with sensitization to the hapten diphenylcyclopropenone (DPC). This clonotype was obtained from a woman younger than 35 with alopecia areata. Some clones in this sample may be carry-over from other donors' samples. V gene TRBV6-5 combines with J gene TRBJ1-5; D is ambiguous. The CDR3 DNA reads TGTGCCAGCAGCGCCTCGGCAGCCCTGAGCAATCAGCCCCAGCATTTT. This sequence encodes CASSASAALSNQPQHF.